This T cell receptor (beta chain) was documented in a study of blood T cell repertoires in COVID-19. Study overall: Samples came from the United States, Italy and Spain, spanning acute and convalescent COVID-19. Sources were T cells, B-cell-depleted T cells, or PBMCs; the material itself was cDNA or gDNA.

The germline V gene encodes CDR1 SGHTA and CDR2 FQGNSA. V gave up 5 bases and J gave up 3 bases; unmatched junction bases: 5. CDR3 length: 14 amino acids. This clone was found once. Patients in Seattle were enrolled during active infection, then followed longitudinally. Repertoires were generated with immunoSEQ multiplex PCR, while TCRdb's copy carries only in-frame clones and drops some. The table includes 55,000 to 65,000 clones, around four fifths detected once. The chain joins TRBV7-2 to TRBJ1-1, with 8 bases that match TRBD1. This TCR came from a man aged 25 to 45 with COVID-19, enrolled during active disease. Sequenced material: peripheral blood. The CDR3 DNA follows: TGTGCCAGCAGCGATGGACAGGGCCACACTGAAGCTTTCTTT. Amino acids: CASSDGQGHTEAFF.